This T cell receptor (beta chain) was captured in a study of blood T cells in healthy people across ages. Germline V gene lookup returns CDR1 KGHDR and CDR2 SFDVKD. The CDR3 sequence is 15 residues long. Trimming removed 3 bases at V and 4 bases at J, with 11 bases between. The table lists this clonotype with a few counts. The use of a sample-barcoded 5' primer and a J-beta primer mix characterized a second PCR of roughly 6 to 11 cycles. One entry per CDR3 protein, called by TCRdb with MiXCR from the 5' RACE reads. The repertoire holds around 700,000 distinct CDR3 sequences, with 25% as singletons. The data were also submitted as part of a second study, on T cells of mothers and their children. That source reports: Thymic selection molds TCR recombination output in much the same way for related pairs as for unrelated pairs.

The receptor was derived from a boy aged 5 to 17 in good health. This chain links TRBV24-1 with TRBJ2-2; a possible D gene is TRBD1 (6 bases). Specimen: blood. The CDR3 DNA sequence: TGTGCCACCAGTGATACTGACAGGTCCACCGGGGAGCTGTTTTTT. This encodes CATSDTDRSTGELFF.